This T cell receptor (beta chain) was sequenced in a study of cytomegalovirus exposure and HLA in healthy donors. Findings and limits, study-wide: In vitro assays verified that three CMV-associated chains recognized CMV antigens specifically.

Sequenced by immunoSEQ multiplex PCR; TCRdb stores in-frame clones only, minus some. This sample yields some 260,000 clones, of which about nine tenths are seen a single time; approximately 3.1% belongs to the top ten. CDR3 size: 17 residues. Germline loops: CDR1 WNHNN, CDR2 SYGVQD (reference sequence). V gave up 0 bases and J gave up 0 bases, with 13 bases separating them. On this clone itself: Antigen unknown.

The sequence came from a woman in her 30s in good health and CMV-seronegative. The rearrangement uses TRBV10-1 and TRBJ2-3; no clear D gene. The sequenced sample was PBMCs. This CDR3 is CASSESKEYPSTDTQYF. CDR3 DNA sequence: TGCGCCAGCAGTGAGTCGAAAGAGTACCCGAGCACAGATACGCAGTATTTT.